This T cell receptor beta chain is drawn from a study of cytomegalovirus exposure and HLA in healthy donors. With 60 Vbeta and 13 Jbeta primers, the PCR was carried out. As originally analysed: Later work found 65 million to 90 million unique TCR beta chains, with about 10 million shared. Repertoires were generated with immunoSEQ multiplex PCR, while TCRdb's copy carries only in-frame clones and drops some. That table supplies the V and J calls and clone size; D and trimming were determined from the DNA. Here the sample spans over 100,000 clones, 74% being singletons. Whole-study results and caveats: Cytomegalovirus association was listed for around 170 TCR beta chains. In a later analysis, across HLA loci, associated TCR counts were highest for DRB1, lowest for HLA-C.

Trimming removed 6 bases from V and 4 bases from J; junction bases left unmatched: 17. Germline-derived CDR1 and CDR2 are MDHEN and SYDVKM. The CDR3 has 17 residues. On this clone itself: Its cognate antigen is unknown.

This chain connects TRBV28 to TRBJ2-5; 7 bases fit TRBD1. The receptor was derived from a male donor in good health and CMV-seronegative. The sequenced sample consisted of PBMCs. The CDR3: CASSPTAKTGRGETQYF. As DNA, the CDR3 is TGTGCCAGCAGCCCCACAGCCAAGACAGGGCGAGGAGAGACCCAGTACTTC.